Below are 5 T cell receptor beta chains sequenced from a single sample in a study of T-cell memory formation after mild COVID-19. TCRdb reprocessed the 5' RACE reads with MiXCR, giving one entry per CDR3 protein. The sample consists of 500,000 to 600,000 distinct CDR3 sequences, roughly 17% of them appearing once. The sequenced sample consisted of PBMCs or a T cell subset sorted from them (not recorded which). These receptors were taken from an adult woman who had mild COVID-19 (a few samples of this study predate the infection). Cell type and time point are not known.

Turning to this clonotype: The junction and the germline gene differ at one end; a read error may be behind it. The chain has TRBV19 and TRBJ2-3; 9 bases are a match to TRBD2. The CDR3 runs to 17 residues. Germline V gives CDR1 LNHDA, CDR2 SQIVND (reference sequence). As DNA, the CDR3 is TGTGCCAGTAGTTCCGGGACTAGCTTTCTAGGAGCAGATACGAAGTATTTT. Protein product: CASSSGTSFLGADTKYF.

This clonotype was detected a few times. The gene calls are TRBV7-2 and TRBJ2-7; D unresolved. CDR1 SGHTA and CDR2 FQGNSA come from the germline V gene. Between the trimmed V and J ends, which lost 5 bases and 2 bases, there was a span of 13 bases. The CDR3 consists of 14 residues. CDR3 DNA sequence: TGTGCCAGCAGCCCTCACTTAACCGCCTACGAGCAGTACTTC. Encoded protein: CASSPHLTAYEQYF.

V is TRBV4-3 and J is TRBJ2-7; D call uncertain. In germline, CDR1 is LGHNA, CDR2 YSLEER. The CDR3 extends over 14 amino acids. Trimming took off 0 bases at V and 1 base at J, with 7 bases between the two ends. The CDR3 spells CASSQDSYSYEQYF. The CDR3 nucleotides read TGCGCCAGCAGCCAAGATAGCTATTCCTACGAGCAGTACTTC.

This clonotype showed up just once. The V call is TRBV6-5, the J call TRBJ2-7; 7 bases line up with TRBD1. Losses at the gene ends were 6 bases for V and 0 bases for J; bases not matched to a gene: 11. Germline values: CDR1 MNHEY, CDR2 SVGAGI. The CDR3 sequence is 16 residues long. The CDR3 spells CASSLYTGAGSYEQYF. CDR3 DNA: TGTGCCAGCAGCCTATACACAGGGGCGGGCTCCTACGAGCAGTACTTC.

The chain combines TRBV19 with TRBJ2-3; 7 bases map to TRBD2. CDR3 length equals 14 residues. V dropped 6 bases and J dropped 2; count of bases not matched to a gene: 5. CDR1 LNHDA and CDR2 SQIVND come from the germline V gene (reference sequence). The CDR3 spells CASRWAGDTDTQYF. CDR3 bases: TGTGCCAGTAGATGGGCGGGAGACACAGATACGCAGTATTTT. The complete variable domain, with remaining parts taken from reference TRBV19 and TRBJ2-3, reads DGGITQSPKYLFRKEGQNVTLSCEQNLNHDAMYWYRQDPGQGLRLIYYSQIVNDFQKGDIAEGYSVSREKKESFPLTVTSAQKNPTAFYLCASRWAGDTDTQYFGPGTRLTVL.